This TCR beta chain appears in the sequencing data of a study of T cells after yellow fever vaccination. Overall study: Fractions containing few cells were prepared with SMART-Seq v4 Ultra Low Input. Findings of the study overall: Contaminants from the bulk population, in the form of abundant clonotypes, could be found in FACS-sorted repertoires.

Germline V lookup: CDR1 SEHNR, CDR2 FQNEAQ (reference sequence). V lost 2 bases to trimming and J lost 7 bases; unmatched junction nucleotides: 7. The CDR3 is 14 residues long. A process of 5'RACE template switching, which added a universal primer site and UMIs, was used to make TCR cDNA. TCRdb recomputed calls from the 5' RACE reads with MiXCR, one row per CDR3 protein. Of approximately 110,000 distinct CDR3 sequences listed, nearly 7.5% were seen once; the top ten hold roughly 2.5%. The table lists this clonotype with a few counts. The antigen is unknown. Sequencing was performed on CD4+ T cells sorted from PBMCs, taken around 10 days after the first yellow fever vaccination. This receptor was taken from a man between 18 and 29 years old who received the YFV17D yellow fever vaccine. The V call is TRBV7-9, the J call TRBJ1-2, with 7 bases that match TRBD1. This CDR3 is CASSLPDREGGYTF. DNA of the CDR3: TGTGCCAGCAGCTTACCCGACAGGGAAGGTGGCTACACCTTC.